This T cell receptor beta chain was sequenced during a study of cytomegalovirus exposure and HLA in healthy donors. Study in general: Early release data held about 92 million unique TCRs from HLA-typed donors.

The PCR had 60 Vbeta and 13 Jbeta primers. Original methodology: Per a later analysis, the number of unique TCR beta chains was around 80 million, of which about 11 million were shared. This table comes from immunoSEQ multiplex PCR, and its TCRdb copy is limited to in-frame clones, with some not included. V and J calls and clone size are given by that table; D and trimming were obtained from the DNA. This sample has about 63,000 clones, with 73% found just once. CDR3 size: 14 residues. Germline CDR1 is SNHLY and CDR2 is FYNNEI. The V end was cut by 2 bases, the J end by 0 bases, with 7 bases between. The clonotype was recovered from a man aged 45-60 years in good health and CMV-seronegative. The gene calls are TRBV2 and TRBJ2-5; no reliable D call. Material: PBMCs. CDR3 in amino acids: CASSERRYQETQYF. DNA of the CDR3: TGTGCCAGCAGTGAACGGCGGTACCAAGAGACCCAGTACTTC.